Sequencing of this T cell receptor (beta chain) was carried out in a study of blood T cell repertoires in COVID-19. The protocol was immunoSEQ multiplex PCR, while the TCRdb copy is restricted to in-frame clones and leaves out a portion. Here the sample spans around 500,000 clones, 70% to 90% being singletons. Per germline, CDR1 MNHNS and CDR2 SASEGT. The CDR3 extends over 15 amino acids. Deletions cut 1 base from V and 4 bases from J, with 13 bases between. The receptor was derived from an older woman who had recovered from COVID-19. The sample was PBMCs or T cells enriched from blood (not recorded which). The V gene is TRBV6-1, the J gene TRBJ1-2, with a possible D match to TRBD1 (5 bases). CDR3 sequence (DNA): TGTGCCAGCAGTGAAGGGCCAGGGAGGAGCTATGGCTACACCTTC. Amino acid sequence: CASSEGPGRSYGYTF.